The 26 T cell receptor beta chains in this list originate from one sample, sequenced in a study of blood T cell repertoires in COVID-19. TCRdb keeps only in-frame clones here, not all; method: immunoSEQ multiplex PCR. Among a few hundred thousand clones listed, around 92% were seen once. The sequencing sample was made of peripheral blood. These TCRs come from a person aged 18 to 30 with COVID-19, enrolled during active disease.

The gene calls are TRBV27 and TRBJ2-7; 8 nucleotides match TRBD2. This CDR3 is built from 14 residues. J gave up 2 bases and V 5 bases, and 5 bases lay outside the gene matches. CDR1 and CDR2 (germline): MNHEY, SMNVEV (reference sequence). The chain's CDR3 is CASSRYGRAYEQYF. The DNA for the CDR3 is TGTGCCAGCAGTCGATACGGGAGGGCCTACGAGCAGTACTTC.

The genes are TRBV5-1 and TRBJ2-2, with 11 bases lining up with TRBD2. The junction had 3 bases not matched to a gene; V was cut back by 4 bases and J by 4 bases. The CDR3 runs 15 residues. CDR1 is SGHRS, CDR2 YFSETQ, per germline. The CDR3: CASSLLAGGTGELFF. In DNA, the CDR3 is TGCGCCAGCAGCCTTCTAGCGGGGGGCACCGGGGAGCTGTTTTTT.

The chain combines TRBV3-1 (or the pseudogene TRBV3-2) with TRBJ2-1; 9 positions match TRBD1. The J segment lost 6 bases and the V segment lost 2 bases, leaving 14 bases of the junction unmatched. Per germline, CDR1 LGHDT and CDR2 YNNKEL (reference sequence). CDR3 length: 18 residues. CDR3 protein: CASSQRTGAILSVNEQFF. The DNA for the CDR3 is TGTGCCAGCAGCCAAAGGACAGGGGCGATCCTTTCTGTCAATGAGCAGTTCTTC.

This chain links TRBV24-1 with TRBJ1-4; weak D call: TRBD1 (6 bases). The germline V gene has CDR1 KGHDR and CDR2 SFDVKD. V lost 4 bases, J lost 6 bases, and 20 bases lay in between. CDR3 length: 17 residues. The CDR3 coding sequence is TGTGCCACCAGTGACCCCCGGTCAGGGGAAAGAGATGAAAAACTGTTTTTT. This gives the protein CATSDPRSGERDEKLFF.

The rearrangement uses TRBV6-5 and TRBJ1-3; D gene unclear. Trimming shortened V by 7 bases and J by 0 bases, and 7 bases separated the two germline ends. Per the germline V gene, CDR1 is MNHEY and CDR2 is SVGAGI. CDR3 length equals 13 residues. The CDR3 region has the DNA TGTGCCAGCATCAAGAGCTCTGGAAACACCATATATTTT. It translates to CASIKSSGNTIYF.

This rearrangement joins TRBV4-1 to TRBJ1-1, with 8 nucleotides matching TRBD1. From germline, CDR1 is MGHRA and CDR2 YSYEKL. With 2 bases clipped from V and 7 bases from J, the junction kept 9 bases outside the gene matches. This CDR3 is built from 15 residues. In DNA, the CDR3 is TGCGCCAGCAGCCAACCGGACAGGGAAATTGGTGAAGCTTTCTTT. It codes for CASSQPDREIGEAFF.

The rearrangement links TRBV7-2 to TRBJ1-6; D may be TRBD1 (6 bases). This CDR3 has 16 residues. The V end lost 2 bases, the J end lost 6 bases, and 14 bases lay between the germline ends. CDR1 is SGHTA, CDR2 FQGNSA, per germline. DNA for the CDR3: TGTGCCAGCAGCTTACGGACAGCCCTACTTAATTCACCCCTCCACTTT. Translated: CASSLRTALLNSPLHF. The whole variable domain, remainder taken from reference TRBV7-2 and TRBJ1-6, is GAGVSQSPSNKVTEKGKDVELRCDPISGHTALYWYRQSLGQGLEFLIYFQGNSAPDKSGLPSDRFSAERTGGSVSTLTIQRTQQEDSAVYLCASSLRTALLNSPLHFGNGTRLTVT.

The chain uses TRBV7-3 and TRBJ2-5, with 10 bases matching TRBD1. The J segment lost 5 bases and the V segment lost 8 bases, leaving 8 bases of the junction unmatched. The CDR3 covers 14 residues. Per germline, CDR1 SGHTA and CDR2 FQGTGA. In nucleotides, the CDR3 is TGTGCCAGCTCAGGGACAGGGGCCGGCGAGACCCAGTACTTC. It yields the protein CASSGTGAGETQYF.

The chain uses TRBV19 and TRBJ2-5; weak D call: TRBD1 (6 bases). V was shortened by 1 base and J by 2 bases, with 14 bases between the two germline ends. Germline V gives CDR1 LNHDA, CDR2 SQIVND (reference sequence). This CDR3 has 16 amino acids. The CDR3 nucleotides are TGTGCCAGTAGTATAGCGGCCAGGGGCCCACAAGAGACCCAGTACTTC. Residues: CASSIAARGPQETQYF.

The chain employs TRBV18 and TRBJ2-5; 10 nucleotides line up with TRBD2. The trim removed 1 base at V and 4 bases at J, leaving 0 bases unmatched. Per germline, CDR1 KGHSH and CDR2 LQKENI. There are 14 residues in the CDR3. The CDR3, as DNA: TGTGCCAGCTCACCACGACTAGCGGGAGAGACCCAGTACTTC. It translates to CASSPRLAGETQYF.

The rearrangement joins TRBV24-1 to TRBJ2-7; weak D call: TRBD1 (6 bases). The V end lost 10 bases, the J end lost 6 bases, and 12 bases lay between the germline ends. The CDR3 contains 11 residues. The germline CDR1 and CDR2 sequences are KGHDR and SFDVKD. As DNA, the CDR3 is TGTGCCACAGAACAGGGATCCGAGCAGTACTTC. It is translated as CATEQGSEQYF.

This clone was seen a few times. The V call is TRBV6-2 or TRBV6-3, the J call TRBJ1-1, with 7 bases fitting TRBD1. Trimming at V came to 6 bases and at J to 9 bases, leaving 10 bases not matched to a gene. The CDR3 totals 13 residues. The germline CDR1 and CDR2 sequences are MNHEY and SVGEGT. The CDR3 loop reads CASSTGDSQQAFF. DNA of the CDR3: TGTGCCAGCAGCACCGGGGACAGCCAGCAAGCTTTCTTT.

The V gene is TRBV28, the J gene TRBJ1-5, with D perhaps matching TRBD1 (5 bases). The CDR3 extends over 15 amino acids. Trimming cost V 6 bases and J 4 bases, with 16 bases left between them. CDR1 is MDHEN, CDR2 SYDVKM, per germline. CDR3 bases: TGTGCCAGCAGGCCGTCCCAGGGACTAAATCAGCCCCAGCATTTT. Translated, it gives CASRPSQGLNQPQHF.

This chain uses TRBV3-1 (or the pseudogene TRBV3-2) with TRBJ2-3; D gene unclear. There are 15 residues in the CDR3. The germline CDR1 and CDR2 sequences are LGHDT and YNNKEL (reference sequence). V was cut by 0 bases and J by 0 bases, with 7 bases left in between. CDR3 sequence reads: CASSQDPTSTDTQYF. In DNA, the CDR3 is TGTGCCAGCAGCCAAGACCCCACTAGCACAGATACGCAGTATTTT.

The chain links TRBV15 to TRBJ1-1; D may be TRBD1 (6 bases). From germline, CDR1 is LNHNV and CDR2 YYDKDF (reference sequence). Trimming shortened V by 9 bases and J by 8 bases, and 22 bases separated the two germline ends. The CDR3 runs 14 residues. CDR3 loop: CATLASGGRFEAFF. The CDR3 bases are TGTGCCACTCTAGCCAGCGGGGGCCGCTTCGAAGCTTTCTTT.

This clone was counted between two and nine times. The chain is built from TRBV28 and TRBJ2-7, with D perhaps matching TRBD2 (6 bases). CDR1 is MDHEN and CDR2 is SYDVKM in the germline V gene. V lost 5 bases, J lost 0 bases, and 11 bases lay in between. The CDR3 runs 14 residues. CDR3 amino acids: CASSEHGSSYEQYF. The CDR3 DNA reads as TGTGCCAGCAGTGAGCACGGGAGCTCCTACGAGCAGTACTTC.

This rearrangement joins TRBV2 to TRBJ2-7; 10 bases match TRBD1. Germline V lookup: CDR1 SNHLY, CDR2 FYNNEI. V lost 8 bases and J lost 2; bases outside the gene matches: 9. CDR3 size: 15 residues. The CDR3 DNA sequence: TGTGCCAGCTATAGGGGACAGGGGTCCCCCTACGAGCAGTACTTC. It codes for CASYRGQGSPYEQYF. Full variable domain (remainder filled in from reference TRBV2 and TRBJ2-7): EPEVTQTPSHQVTQMGQEVILRCVPISNHLYFYWYRQILGQKVEFLVSFYNNEISEKSEIFDDQFSVERPDGSNFTLKIRSTKLEDSAMYFCASYRGQGSPYEQYFGPGTRLTVT.

This clone was found a few times. V gene TRBV28 combines with J gene TRBJ2-7; 9 positions agree with TRBD2. From germline, CDR1 is MDHEN and CDR2 SYDVKM. There are 17 residues in the CDR3. V dropped 6 bases and J dropped 0; count of bases not matched to a gene: 12. The CDR3 loop is CASSHAGLAVSSYEQYF. In nucleotides, the CDR3 is TGTGCCAGCAGCCACGCGGGACTAGCTGTTAGCTCCTACGAGCAGTACTTC.

V and J are TRBV6-6 and TRBJ1-2, with D maybe TRBD1 (6 bases). Between the trimmed V and J ends, which lost 2 bases and 6 bases, there was a span of 13 bases. Germline loops: CDR1 MNHNY, CDR2 SVGAGI (reference sequence). The CDR3 loop spans 14 amino acids. The CDR3, as DNA: TGTGCCAGCAGTTACGGGGGGGCGAGCCATGGCTACACCTTC. This sequence encodes CASSYGGASHGYTF.

The J gene is TRBJ1-2, the V gene TRBV10-3; 9 nucleotides agree with TRBD1. The trim removed 4 bases at V and 2 bases at J, leaving 5 bases unmatched. The germline gives CDR1 ENHRY, CDR2 SYGVKD. There are 15 residues in the CDR3. Written as DNA, the CDR3 is TGTGCCATCAGTGCACAGGGGGCGTCAAACTATGGCTACACCTTC. This gives the protein CAISAQGASNYGYTF.

The chain joins TRBV6-1 to TRBJ1-1; perhaps TRBD1 as D (5 bases). V was pared by 1 base and J by 5 bases, with 11 bases between. Germline V gives CDR1 MNHNS, CDR2 SASEGT. The length of the CDR3 is 14 residues. The CDR3 loop reads CASSEGRGGTEAFF. CDR3 nucleotide sequence: TGTGCCAGCAGTGAAGGGAGGGGTGGAACTGAAGCTTTCTTT.

The J gene is TRBJ1-6, the V gene TRBV27, with D maybe TRBD1 (6 bases). V shed 3 bases and J shed 7 bases, with 13 bases lying between them. Germline V gene sequence: CDR1 MNHEY, CDR2 SMNVEV (reference sequence). CDR3 length: 15 residues. The CDR3, as DNA: TGTGCCAGCAGTTTGAGGCGACAGGCCAATTCACCCCTCCACTTT. Protein product: CASSLRRQANSPLHF.

This clone was found once. This rearrangement joins TRBV5-6 to TRBJ2-3, with D perhaps matching TRBD2 (6 bases). Deletions cut 4 bases from V and 3 bases from J, with 18 bases between. This CDR3 contains 16 residues. CDR1 SGHDT and CDR2 YYEEEE come from the germline V gene. The CDR3 DNA sequence: TGTGCCAGCAGCGTGGGCGGGGAGGTCTATACAGATACGCAGTATTTT. This translates into CASSVGGEVYTDTQYF.

This clone has only one observation. The chain combines TRBV9 with TRBJ2-1; D possibly corresponds to TRBD1 (6 bases). V dropped 0 bases and J dropped 0 bases, with 13 bases sitting between them. CDR1 SGDLS and CDR2 YYNGEE come from the germline V gene. The CDR3 has 17 amino acids. CDR3 loop: CASSVDTGTLSYNEQFF. CDR3 nucleotides: TGTGCCAGCAGCGTAGACACAGGGACCCTCTCCTACAATGAGCAGTTCTTC. Full variable domain (remainder filled in from reference TRBV9 and TRBJ2-1): DSGVTQTPKHLITATGQRVTLRCSPRSGDLSVYWYQQSLDQGLQFLIQYYNGEERAKGNILERFSAQQFPDLHSELNLSSLELGDSALYFCASSVDTGTLSYNEQFFGPGTRLTVL.

V and J are TRBV25-1 and TRBJ2-5, with D unclear. Trimming stripped 4 bases from V and 4 bases from J, with 4 bases between. The CDR3 is 11 residues long. The germline V gene encodes CDR1 MGHDK and CDR2 SYGVNS. CDR3 nucleotide sequence: TGTGCCAGCAGTGGAGGAGAGACCCAGTACTTC. Translating it yields CASSGGETQYF.

This rearrangement joins TRBV29-1 to TRBJ2-5; weak D call: TRBD1 (6 bases). Germline V lookup: CDR1 SQVTM, CDR2 ANQGSEA. The V end lost 2 bases, the J end lost 3 bases, and 16 bases lay between the germline ends. The CDR3 extends over 15 amino acids. As DNA, the CDR3 is TGCAGCGTTGAATATCCCAGGGCAGGGGAAGAGACCCAGTACTTC. As protein: CSVEYPRAGEETQYF.